A single sample is the source of the 28 T cell receptor beta chains below, sequenced in a study of blood T cell repertoires in COVID-19. TCRdb's table, derived via immunoSEQ multiplex PCR, lists solely in-frame clones and lacks some. This sample carries approximately 230,000 clones, roughly 84% of them seen once, and the ten largest clones take 4% to 4.5%. Material: peripheral blood. Receptor source: a woman in her thirties or forties with active or convalescent COVID-19.

The gene calls are TRBV2 and TRBJ1-4; D uncertain. With 4 bases removed from V and 0 bases from J, the gap between germline ends came to 12 bases. CDR1 and CDR2 (germline): SNHLY, FYNNEI. The CDR3 covers 16 residues. The CDR3 sequence is CASSVAHRATNEKLFF. CDR3 in DNA: TGTGCCAGCAGTGTCGCACACCGTGCAACTAATGAAAAACTGTTTTTT.

J is TRBJ1-1 and V is TRBV18; D gene ambiguous. The CDR3 runs to 13 residues. Germline V gene lookup returns CDR1 KGHSH and CDR2 LQKENI. Trimming took 1 base from V and 3 from J, leaving 6 bases between them. CDR3 sequence reads: CASSPQGDTEAFF. DNA of the CDR3: TGTGCCAGCTCACCACAGGGAGACACTGAAGCTTTCTTT.

The rearrangement links TRBV19 to TRBJ2-3; 7 nucleotides align to TRBD2. Trimming at V came to 5 bases and at J to 2 bases, leaving 10 bases not matched to a gene. The CDR3 extends over 16 amino acids. The germline CDR1 and CDR2 sequences are LNHDA and SQIVND (reference sequence). DNA of the CDR3: TGTGCCAGTAGTCCAATGCAGCGGGGACTCACAGATACGCAGTATTTT. Protein sequence: CASSPMQRGLTDTQYF.

Concerning this clone: The same CDR3 arises from other DNA sequences in this sample as well. This chain links TRBV18 with TRBJ1-2, with D possibly matching TRBD1 (5 bases). Looked up from germline, CDR1 is KGHSH and CDR2 is LQKENI. V lost 3 bases to trimming and J lost 5 bases, with 10 bases between them. CDR3 size: 13 residues. The CDR3 region is CASSPGGEYGYTF. DNA of the CDR3: TGTGCCAGCTCACCGGGAGGGGAGTATGGCTACACCTTC. The full variable domain, rest sourced from reference TRBV18 and TRBJ1-2, is NAGVMQNPRHLVRRRGQEARLRCSPMKGHSHVYWYRQLPEEGLKFMVYLQKENIIDESGMPKERFSAEFPKEGPSILRIQQVVRGDSAAYFCASSPGGEYGYTFGSGTRLTVV.

This clone was recorded once. The chain uses TRBV6-2 or TRBV6-3 and TRBJ1-2; 8 nucleotides line up with TRBD1. CDR3 size: 15 residues. Looked up from germline, CDR1 is MNHEY and CDR2 is SVGEGT. V shed 4 bases, J shed 8 bases, and the junction held 12 bases outside the gene matches. The CDR3 here is CASSSSGGARGGYTF. For the CDR3, the DNA is TGTGCCAGCAGTTCATCAGGGGGCGCCCGTGGAGGCTACACCTTC.

This clone has only one observation. The chain has TRBV18 and TRBJ1-6; 10 nucleotides match TRBD1. The CDR3 covers 15 residues. Trimming removed 5 bases from V and 8 bases from J; junction bases left unmatched: 6. Germline assignment: CDR1 KGHSH and CDR2 LQKENI. The CDR3 is CASSGTGASDSPLHF. CDR3 coding DNA: TGTGCCAGCTCAGGGACAGGGGCTAGCGATTCACCCCTCCACTTT.

This chain joins TRBV3-1 (or the pseudogene TRBV3-2) and TRBJ2-7, with 7 positions matching TRBD2. This CDR3 has 19 residues. Germline V CDR1 and CDR2: LGHDT, YNNKEL (reference sequence). V dropped 1 base and J dropped 0; count of bases not matched to a gene: 15. The CDR3: CASSQVFGGFRRGSYEQYF. DNA for the CDR3: TGTGCCAGCAGCCAAGTCTTCGGGGGGTTCCGACGAGGCTCCTACGAGCAGTACTTC.

This chain links TRBV2 with TRBJ1-4, with 10 bases aligning to TRBD1. This CDR3 contains 15 residues. The germline gives CDR1 SNHLY, CDR2 FYNNEI. V shed 6 bases and J 4 bases; nucleotides not matched to a gene: 5. Here the CDR3 DNA reads TGTGCCAGCAGAGGACAGGGGGGGTATAATGAAAAACTGTTTTTT. Amino acids: CASRGQGGYNEKLFF.

The CDR3 here is CASSLSNRAQTQYF. Here the CDR3 DNA reads TGTGCCAGCAGTTTATCGAACAGGGCCCAGACCCAGTACTTC. The chain joins TRBV27 to TRBJ2-5; tentative D call: TRBD1 (6 bases). The CDR3 is made up of 14 amino acids. The germline V gene encodes CDR1 MNHEY and CDR2 SMNVEV (reference sequence). Deletions cut 0 bases from V and 6 bases from J, with 11 bases between.

V usage is TRBV2 and J usage is TRBJ2-7, with D uncertain. V gave up 4 bases and J gave up 4 bases, with 11 bases separating them. Germline CDR1 reads SNHLY; CDR2 reads FYNNEI. This CDR3 is 13 amino acids long. CDR3 nucleotides: TGTGCCAGCAGTGCCCCACTGGAGTACGAGCAGTACTTC. Translated, it gives CASSAPLEYEQYF.

This chain connects TRBV7-3 to TRBJ2-3; D is possibly TRBD1 (6 bases). Germline loops: CDR1 SGHTA, CDR2 FQGTGA. The V and J ends lost 4 bases and 4 bases respectively, with 9 bases between them. The CDR3 loop spans 13 amino acids. This chain's CDR3 is CASSWTEADTQYF. The CDR3 nucleotides are TGTGCCAGCAGCTGGACAGAGGCAGATACGCAGTATTTT.

This clone was seen a single time. The rearrangement links TRBV28 to TRBJ2-3; TRBD1 matches 8 bases. Germline V gene lookup returns CDR1 MDHEN and CDR2 SYDVKM. Trimming at V came to 3 bases and at J to 3 bases, leaving 8 bases not matched to a gene. The CDR3 has 16 residues. The CDR3 loop reads CASSFADREITDTQYF. The CDR3 DNA sequence: TGTGCCAGCAGTTTTGCGGACAGGGAGATAACAGATACGCAGTATTTT. The whole variable domain, filled in from reference TRBV28 and TRBJ2-3, reads DVKVTQSSRYLVKRTGEKVFLECVQDMDHENMFWYRQDPGLGLRLIYFSYDVKMKEKGDIPEGYSVSREKKERFSLILESASTNQTSMYLCASSFADREITDTQYFGPGTRLTVL.

The V call is TRBV18, the J call TRBJ1-1; D remains ambiguous. The V end lost 3 bases, the J end lost 0 bases, and 11 bases lay between the germline ends. Germline V CDR1 and CDR2: KGHSH, LQKENI. The CDR3 loop spans 15 amino acids. CDR3 amino acids: CASSPLAGMNTEAFF. In DNA, the CDR3 is TGTGCCAGCTCACCTCTCGCGGGCATGAACACTGAAGCTTTCTTT.

The chain combines TRBV12-3 or TRBV12-4 with TRBJ2-1; no definite D call. The CDR3 is made up of 12 amino acids. The V and J ends lost 8 bases and 8 bases respectively, with 13 bases between them. The CDR3 sequence: CASGGSVHEQFF. The CDR3 nucleotides are TGTGCCAGCGGCGGTTCGGTCCATGAGCAGTTCTTC.

CDR3 DNA: TGTGCCAGCAGACCCCTTCCCGAGTACTCCTATAATTCACCCCTCCACTTT. Translating it yields CASRPLPEYSYNSPLHF. The rearrangement links TRBV27 to TRBJ1-6; the D is unclear. Between the trimmed V and J ends, which lost 6 bases and 0 bases, there was a span of 15 bases. This CDR3 comprises 17 residues. CDR1 MNHEY and CDR2 SMNVEV come from the germline V gene (reference sequence).

The CDR3 DNA follows: TGTGCCAGCAGCTCCCCCTGGGAGCGGACCCTCTCCTACAATGAGCAGTTCTTC. Protein product: CASSSPWERTLSYNEQFF. This chain links TRBV11-2 with TRBJ2-1; tentatively, D is TRBD2 (5 bases). Germline loops: CDR1 SGHAT, CDR2 FQNNGV. There are 18 residues in the CDR3. Deletions cut 4 bases from V and 0 bases from J, with 19 bases between.

The rearrangement uses TRBV7-9 and TRBJ2-7, with TRBD1 identical over 11 bases. In germline, CDR1 is SEHNR, CDR2 FQNEAQ (reference sequence). This CDR3 comprises 15 residues. V was clipped by 4 bases and J by 5 bases; unmatched bases: 7. The CDR3: CASSWGQGEKNEQYF. Written as DNA, the CDR3 is TGTGCCAGCAGCTGGGGACAGGGGGAGAAAAACGAGCAGTACTTC.

The chain is built from TRBV10-3 and TRBJ1-2; 9 positions match TRBD1. Germline trimming cut 4 bases from V and 2 bases from J; bases unmatched to any gene: 8. Looked up from germline, CDR1 is ENHRY and CDR2 is SYGVKD. The CDR3 runs 16 residues. The CDR3 protein is CAISGSPGQGNYGYTF. The CDR3 DNA sequence: TGTGCCATCAGTGGTTCCCCGGGACAGGGAAACTATGGCTACACCTTC.

This sequence joins TRBV5-6 and TRBJ2-5, with TRBD1 as a possible D gene (5 bases). The CDR3 sequence is 11 residues long. V lost 3 bases and J 5 bases, leaving 5 bases between the germline ends. The V gene's germline CDR1 is SGHDT and CDR2 YYEEEE. The CDR3: CASSYRETQYF. The CDR3 region has the DNA TGTGCCAGCAGCTACAGGGAGACCCAGTACTTC.

As for this clone: One base away lies a much larger clone, so this may be a sequencing read error. This specimen includes other DNA sequences encoding the same CDR3. The chain carries TRBV7-3 and TRBJ1-1; 8 bases line up with TRBD1. CDR3 size: 13 residues. Germline loops: CDR1 SGHTA, CDR2 FQGTGA. V shed 2 bases, J shed 4 bases, and the junction held 0 bases outside the gene matches. This CDR3 reads CASSLDRGTEAFF. CDR3 sequence (DNA): TGTGCCAGCAGCTTAGACAGGGGCACTGAAGCTTTCTTT.

This sequence joins TRBV11-2 and TRBJ2-1, with TRBD2 matching over 12 bases. The J segment lost 2 bases and the V segment lost 6 bases, leaving 5 bases of the junction unmatched. Germline CDR1 SGHAT, CDR2 FQNNGV. The CDR3 contains 16 residues. CDR3 DNA sequence: TGTGCCAGCAGTCGGACTAGCGGGGCCCCCTACAATGAGCAGTTCTTC. Its protein is CASSRTSGAPYNEQFF.

The chain carries TRBV5-1 and TRBJ2-3; 8 nucleotides align to TRBD2. Germline CDR1 reads SGHRS; CDR2 reads YFSETQ. The CDR3 totals 15 residues. Trimming cost V 4 bases and J 0 bases; bases outside gene matches: 4. The CDR3 nucleotides read TGCGCCAGCAGCCTCGGGGGGGTAAGCACAGATACGCAGTATTTT. Residues: CASSLGGVSTDTQYF.

This clone was seen only a few times. The chain uses TRBV7-3 and TRBJ2-2, with D possibly being TRBD1 (6 bases). The CDR3 sequence is 15 residues long. Per germline, CDR1 SGHTA and CDR2 FQGTGA. Trimming cost V 2 bases and J 4 bases, with 11 bases left between them. CDR3 coding DNA: TGTGCCAGCAGCTTACCACAGGGTTCCACCGGGGAGCTGTTTTTT. Translating gives CASSLPQGSTGELFF.

V usage is TRBV28 and J usage is TRBJ1-2; tentative D call: TRBD1 (5 bases). V was cut by 7 bases and J by 2 bases, with 8 bases left in between. The CDR3 is 12 amino acids. Germline V gene data show CDR1 as MDHEN and CDR2 as SYDVKM. CDR3 nucleotide sequence: TGTGCCAGCACATCAGGGAACTATGGCTACACCTTC. Residues: CASTSGNYGYTF.

The chain joins TRBV7-9 to TRBJ1-1; 9 bases are a match to TRBD1. This CDR3 is 13 amino acids long. Germline-derived CDR1 and CDR2 are SEHNR and FQNEAQ (reference sequence). J lost 4 bases, V lost 5 bases, and 2 bases had no gene match. DNA for the CDR3: TGTGCCAGCAGCCCGGGACAGGGCACTGAAGCTTTCTTT. Its translation: CASSPGQGTEAFF. Full variable domain (outside the CDR3, taken from reference TRBV7-9 and TRBJ1-1): DTGVSQNPRHKITKRGQNVTFRCDPISEHNRLYWYRQTLGQGPEFLTYFQNEAQLEKSRLLSDRFSAERPKGSFSTLEIQRTEQGDSAMYLCASSPGQGTEAFFGQGTRLTVV.

The genes are TRBV4-1 and TRBJ1-1, with D possibly TRBD1 on 6 matching bases. The CDR3 sequence is 18 residues long. V was cut by 4 bases and J by 4 bases, with 25 bases left in between. Germline CDR1 MGHRA, CDR2 YSYEKL. DNA for the CDR3: TGCGCCAGCAGCCCTGGGATGAGCAGGGGTGTTCGGGGCACTGAAGCTTTCTTT. Translation gives CASSPGMSRGVRGTEAFF.

The V and J genes are TRBV5-1 and TRBJ1-4, with 8 positions matching TRBD1. The CDR3 covers 15 residues. CDR1 is SGHRS, CDR2 YFSETQ, per germline. Trimming took 4 bases from V and 8 from J; bases not matched to a gene: 10. Here the CDR3 DNA reads TGCGCCAGCAGCACAGGACAGGGTCTAAGCGAAAAACTGTTTTTT. Encoded protein: CASSTGQGLSEKLFF.

The chain carries TRBV2 and TRBJ1-6; the match to TRBD1 covers 7 bases. Trimming cost V 3 bases and J 7 bases; bases outside gene matches: 3. This CDR3 has 14 amino acids. Germline CDR1 SNHLY, CDR2 FYNNEI. The CDR3 bases are TGTGCCAGCAGTGATGGGACAGCCAATTCACCCCTCCACTTT. This codes for CASSDGTANSPLHF. Full variable domain (rest looked up from reference TRBV2 and TRBJ1-6): EPEVTQTPSHQVTQMGQEVILRCVPISNHLYFYWYRQILGQKVEFLVSFYNNEISEKSEIFDDQFSVERPDGSNFTLKIRSTKLEDSAMYFCASSDGTANSPLHFGNGTRLTVT.